This TCR beta chain was identified during a study of T-cell memory formation after mild COVID-19. Study findings and constraints: Researchers could not confirm that second-wave clones peaking on day 37 targeted SARS-CoV-2. Among CD4+ contracting clones, most were CM and EM, and CD8+ ones EMRA.

Note on this clonotype: The antigen is unknown.

This CDR3 is built from 15 residues. Trimming took off 3 bases at V and 6 bases at J, with 18 bases between the two ends. Per the germline V gene, CDR1 is SGHAT and CDR2 is FQNNGV. 5'RACE primed at constant segments yielded TCR alpha and TCR beta cDNA libraries bearing sample barcodes and UMIs. One entry per CDR3 protein, called by TCRdb with MiXCR from the 5' RACE reads. The sample holds about 430,000 distinct CDR3 sequences, about a sixth seen once. Sequencing was done on a sample of PBMCs or a T cell subset sorted from them (not recorded which). The V call is TRBV11-2, the J call TRBJ2-7; D possibly corresponds to TRBD1 (5 bases). This clonotype was sampled from a man aged 18 to 29 who had mild COVID-19 (a few samples of this study predate the infection). Cell type and time point are not known. The CDR3 coding sequence is TGTGCCAGCAGCTTTGTCAGGACATCCGTCGTCGAGCAGTACTTC. Translated: CASSFVRTSVVEQYF.